A selection of T cell receptor beta chains follows, all from one sample in a study of T cell responses to AZD1222 COVID-19 vaccine. Sequencing used immunoSEQ multiplex PCR; TCRdb keeps in-frame clones, though not all of them. Of roughly 150,000 clones listed, about 90% were seen once; the top ten hold 5%. Sequencing was performed on peripheral blood, taken on day 0 of AZD1222 vaccination. These receptors came from an adult in good health. CDR3s include the opening cysteine and the closing phenylalanine or tryptophan. Fields, in order: clone size, V gene, J gene, D gene, CDR3 DNA, CDR3 protein. D genes are given only for firm matches. Clone size is stated in some rows and not others, as once, few, many or a class when expanded.

>NA|TRBV4-3|TRBJ2-1|TRBD1
TGCGCCAGCAGCCAAGGACCGATTTTCCGGGACAGGGGCGATGAGCAGTTCTTC
CASSQGPIFRDRGDEQFF
>NA|TRBV6-5|TRBJ2-4|NA
TGTGCCAGCAGTTACTCCGGGGGATTAGCCAAAAACATTCAGTACTTC
CASSYSGGLAKNIQYF
>once|TRBV11-2|TRBJ2-1|TRBD2
TGTGCCAGCAGTCGGACTAGCGGGAACTCCTACAATGAGCAGTTCTTC
CASSRTSGNSYNEQFF
>NA|TRBV28|TRBJ1-3|NA
TGTGCCAGCAGTTCCAGGCCTGGAAACACCATATATTTT
CASSSRPGNTIYF
>NA|TRBV6-5|TRBJ2-5|NA
TGTGCCACCAGCGCAACCCCGGGGACCCAGTACTTC
CATSATPGTQYF
>NA|TRBV12-3/TRBV12-4|TRBJ2-7|NA
TGTGCCAGCAGGCAAACTAGCTCCTACGAGCAGTACTTC
CASRQTSSYEQYF
>NA|TRBV27|TRBJ1-3|NA
TGTGCCAGCAGTGATTCCAGTACCTCTCTCTCTGGAAACACCATATATTTT
CASSDSSTSLSGNTIYF
>NA|TRBV6-5|TRBJ2-7|TRBD1
TGTGCCAGCACCCCGCCGGGACAGGGGGCTTACGAGCAGTACTTC
CASTPPGQGAYEQYF
>NA|TRBV4-3|TRBJ2-3|NA
TGCGCCAGCAGCCAGTTTAGGGGGGAAGGAACAGATACGCAGTATTTT
CASSQFRGEGTDTQYF
>NA|TRBV6-2/TRBV6-3|TRBJ1-5|NA
TGTGCCAGCAGTTATACTGGCAGGGCGGGCAATCAGCCCCAGCATTTT
CASSYTGRAGNQPQHF
>NA|TRBV5-4|TRBJ1-4|NA
TGTGCCAGCAGCTTGGGGGGCGCCAATGAAAAACTGTTTTTT
CASSLGGANEKLFF
>NA|TRBV6-5|TRBJ2-5|TRBD2
TGTGCCCGCAACGGGGGGGGGAGTGGAGAGACCCAGTACTTC
CARNGGGSGETQYF
>NA|TRBV9|TRBJ2-1|TRBD2
TGTGCCAGCAGCGCCCTAGCGGGAGCCTCCTACAATGAGCAGTTCTTC
CASSALAGASYNEQFF
>once|TRBV28|TRBJ2-7|NA
TGTGCCAGCATCCTTACAGGACACTCCTACGAGCAGTACTTC
CASILTGHSYEQYF
>few|TRBV27|TRBJ2-5|NA
TGTGCCAGCAGTTTGGGGAGGGGGAAAGAGACCCAGTACTTC
CASSLGRGKETQYF
>NA|TRBV12-3/TRBV12-4|TRBJ1-6|NA
TGTGCCAGCAGTTTGACAGATAATTCACCCCTCCACTTT
CASSLTDNSPLHF
>NA|TRBV9|TRBJ2-7|NA
TGTGCCAGCAGCGTAGCGGGGTTCGGGGAGCAGTACTTC
CASSVAGFGEQYF
>NA|TRBV25-1|TRBJ2-3|TRBD2
TGTGCCAGCCGCGGGAGGGCAGATACGCAGTATTTT
CASRGRADTQYF
>once|TRBV30|TRBJ2-3|NA
TGTGCCTGGAGCCCCGGGGGTACGCAGTATTTT
CAWSPGGTQYF
>NA|TRBV21-1|TRBJ1-1|NA
TGTGCCAATTGTAACGGGTCCCTGAACACTGAAGCTTTCTTT
CANCNGSLNTEAFF
>NA|TRBV27|TRBJ2-1|TRBD2
TGTGCCAGCAGTTCGGGACTAGCGGGAGGTACTTCGGTCAATGAGCAGTTCTTC
CASSSGLAGGTSVNEQFF
>NA|TRBV27|TRBJ1-2|NA
TGTGCCAGCAGTGGTAGTTGGCAGGACCGCTACACCTTC
CASSGSWQDRYTF
>NA|TRBV7-9|TRBJ2-7|TRBD1
TGTGCCAGCAGCCCCAGGACAGGGGGCAACGAGCAGTACTTC
CASSPRTGGNEQYF
>NA|TRBV11-2|TRBJ2-1|NA
TGTGCCAGCAGCTTATTGGGCGGTAGTAGCAGGTACAATGAGCAGTTCTTC
CASSLLGGSSRYNEQFF
>NA|TRBV6-5|TRBJ1-2|TRBD1
TGTGCCAGCAGTTACTCTTCAGGGGGAGGTAACTATGGCTACACCTTC
CASSYSSGGGNYGYTF
>NA|TRBV24-1|TRBJ2-3|NA
TGTGCCACCAGTGAGCGACCCACAGATACGCAGTATTTT
CATSERPTDTQYF
>NA|TRBV6-5|TRBJ1-5|NA
TGTGCCAGCAGTTACTCGATAGGGAGCAATCAGCCCCAGCATTTT
CASSYSIGSNQPQHF
>NA|TRBV6-5|TRBJ2-7|NA
TGTGCCAGCAGTTACTCGGTCGGCTACGAGCAGTACTTC
CASSYSVGYEQYF
>NA|TRBV27|TRBJ2-3|TRBD1
TGTGCCAGCAGGACAGGGAGTAGTACAGATACGCAGTATTTT
CASRTGSSTDTQYF
>NA|TRBV14|TRBJ1-2|NA
TGTGCCAGCAGCCAAGAGAGGCTCCCACTTCCTAGGGGGGGTGGGGGCTACACCTTC
CASSQERLPLPRGGGGYTF
>NA|TRBV19|TRBJ2-1|NA
TGTGCCAGTAGTATAGGCGGAGGAGTGAACAATGAGCAGTTCTTC
CASSIGGGVNNEQFF
>NA|TRBV7-2|TRBJ2-3|NA
TGTGCCAGCAGCTCCCCCGAGACAGATACGCAGTATTTT
CASSSPETDTQYF
>once|TRBV2|TRBJ1-6|NA
TGTGCCAGCAGTGAGAGGGTAATATCCTATAATTCACCCCTCCACTTT
CASSERVISYNSPLHF
>NA|TRBV12-3/TRBV12-4|TRBJ1-1|NA
TGTGCCAGCAGTCCTAACACTGAAGCTTTCTTT
CASSPNTEAFF
>NA|TRBV2|TRBJ1-6|TRBD1
TGTGCCAGCAGGGGGACAGGGGGGAATTCACCCCTCCACTTT
CASRGTGGNSPLHF
>NA|TRBV25-1|TRBJ2-7|NA
TGTGCCAGCAGTGTTAGTCACGAGCAGTACTTC
CASSVSHEQYF
>NA|TRBV7-8|TRBJ2-3|NA
TGTGCCAGCAGCCCCCCCCTGGAGATAGCGGAACACACAGATACGCAGTATTTT
CASSPPLEIAEHTDTQYF
>NA|TRBV11-3|TRBJ2-7|TRBD2
TGTGCCAGCAGCTGGTACAGCGGGAGTTCCTACGAGCAGTACTTC
CASSWYSGSSYEQYF
>NA|TRBV18|TRBJ1-2|NA
TGTGCCAGCTCACCGACAACTGATCCCCTTAACTATGGCTACACCTTC
CASSPTTDPLNYGYTF
>NA|TRBV7-8|TRBJ1-2|NA
TGTGCCAGCAGCCCAGGGGCAGGGATTCTCTATGGCTACACCTTC
CASSPGAGILYGYTF
>medium-sized|TRBV4-3|TRBJ1-4|NA
TGCGCCAGCAGCCACTACATCGGGACGACTCGGGAAAAACTGTTTTTT
CASSHYIGTTREKLFF
>NA|TRBV28|TRBJ2-3|NA
TGTGCCAGCAGTTCCAGGGGAGGATACACAGATACGCAGTATTTT
CASSSRGGYTDTQYF
>NA|TRBV7-6|TRBJ2-1|NA
TGTGCCAGCAGCTCCGGGAGAGGGTCCTACAATGAGCAGTTCTTC
CASSSGRGSYNEQFF